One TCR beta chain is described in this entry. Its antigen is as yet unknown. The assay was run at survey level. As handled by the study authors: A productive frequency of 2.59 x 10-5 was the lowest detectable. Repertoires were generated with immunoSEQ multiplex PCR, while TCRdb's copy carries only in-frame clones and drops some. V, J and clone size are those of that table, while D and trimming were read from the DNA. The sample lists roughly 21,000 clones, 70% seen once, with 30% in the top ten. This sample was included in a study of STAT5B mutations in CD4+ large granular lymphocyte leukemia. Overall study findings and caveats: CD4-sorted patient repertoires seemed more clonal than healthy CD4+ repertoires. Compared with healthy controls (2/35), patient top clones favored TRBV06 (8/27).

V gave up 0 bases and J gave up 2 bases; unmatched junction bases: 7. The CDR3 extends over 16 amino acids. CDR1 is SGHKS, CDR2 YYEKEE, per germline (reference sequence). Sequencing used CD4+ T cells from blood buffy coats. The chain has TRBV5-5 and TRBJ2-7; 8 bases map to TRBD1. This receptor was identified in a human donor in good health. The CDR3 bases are TGTGCCAGCAGCTTGGGAAGGGGGACAGGTACCTACGAGCAGTACTTC. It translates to CASSLGRGTGTYEQYF.